This T cell receptor (beta chain) comes out of a study of shared T cell receptors in the human thymus. In germline, CDR1 is LNHDA, CDR2 SQIVND (reference sequence). V was pared by 9 bases and J by 8 bases, with 8 bases of the junction left unmatched. This CDR3 is built from 13 residues. The method was immunoSEQ multiplex PCR; TCRdb's version includes in-frame clones alone and lacks a portion of them. In the table there are hundreds of thousands of clones, around 78% of which are singletons. Separately, the same data were catalogued under a study of human thymus T cells. Per that study: Among the donors, all were healthy Finnish infants having corrective surgery for congenital heart defects. Surgeons resected thymus tissue during corrective heart surgery. Within thymic and blood repertoires, V and J gene usage appeared to be biased. Highly overlapping thymic repertoires in unrelated individuals were reported by related research.

The specimen sequenced was thymocytes. The chain carries TRBV19 and TRBJ2-3, with 10 bases lining up with TRBD2. This TCR came from a boy in the first two years of life with a congenital heart defect. The CDR3: CASGTSVSGTQYF. The CDR3, as DNA: TGTGCCAGCGGGACTAGCGTAAGTGGTACGCAGTATTTT.